This T cell receptor (beta chain) was captured by sequencing in a study of cytomegalovirus exposure and HLA in healthy donors. The PCR made use of 60 Vbeta and 13 Jbeta primers. Assay used: immunoSEQ multiplex PCR; TCRdb lists only in-frame clones, some missing. The sample yields 50,000 to 70,000 clones, 70% to 75% seen once. This clone was seen only a few times. Germline V lookup: CDR1 LGHNA, CDR2 YSLEER. The length of the CDR3 is 15 residues. Trimming cost V 0 bases and J 4 bases; bases outside gene matches: 2. This clonotype was sampled from a man in his thirties or forties in good health and CMV-seropositive. The chain employs TRBV4-3 and TRBJ2-3; TRBD1 aligns across 9 bases. Specimen: PBMCs. CDR3 in amino acids: CASSQDRQGADTQYF. DNA of the CDR3: TGCGCCAGCAGCCAAGATAGACAGGGGGCAGATACGCAGTATTTT.